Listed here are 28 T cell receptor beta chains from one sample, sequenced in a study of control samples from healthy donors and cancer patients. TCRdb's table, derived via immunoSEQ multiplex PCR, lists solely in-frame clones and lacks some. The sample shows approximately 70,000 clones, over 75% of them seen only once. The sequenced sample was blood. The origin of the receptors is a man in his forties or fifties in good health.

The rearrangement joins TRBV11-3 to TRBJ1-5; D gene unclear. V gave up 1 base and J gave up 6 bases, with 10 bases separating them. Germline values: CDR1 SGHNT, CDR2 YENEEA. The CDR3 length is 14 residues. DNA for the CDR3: TGTGCCAGCAGCTTAGGGATCGGTCTTCAGCCCCAGCATTTT. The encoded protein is CASSLGIGLQPQHF.

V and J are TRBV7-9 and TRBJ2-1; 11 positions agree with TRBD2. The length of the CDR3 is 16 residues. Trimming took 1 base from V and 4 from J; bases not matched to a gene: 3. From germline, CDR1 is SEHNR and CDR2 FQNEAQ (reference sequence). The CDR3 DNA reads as TGTGCCAGCAGCTTAGATGGGACTAGCGGTTACAATGAGCAGTTCTTC. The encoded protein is CASSLDGTSGYNEQFF.

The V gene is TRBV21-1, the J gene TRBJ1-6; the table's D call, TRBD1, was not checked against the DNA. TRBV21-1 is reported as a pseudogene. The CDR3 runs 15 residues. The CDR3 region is CASSNLEGGNSPLHF. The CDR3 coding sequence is TGTGCCAGCAGCAATCTAGAAGGGGGTAATTCACCCCTCCACTTT.

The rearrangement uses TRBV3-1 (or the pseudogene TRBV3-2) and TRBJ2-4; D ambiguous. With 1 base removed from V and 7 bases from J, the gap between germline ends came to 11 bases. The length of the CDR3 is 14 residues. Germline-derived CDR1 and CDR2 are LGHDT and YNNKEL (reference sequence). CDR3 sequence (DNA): TGTGCCAGCAGCCAAGCCGTGAGTGGGAACATTCAGTACTTC. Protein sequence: CASSQAVSGNIQYF.

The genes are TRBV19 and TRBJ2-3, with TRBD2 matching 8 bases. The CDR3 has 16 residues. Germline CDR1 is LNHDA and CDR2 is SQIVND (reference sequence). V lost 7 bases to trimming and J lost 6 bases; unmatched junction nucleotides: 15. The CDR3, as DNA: TGTGCCAGTACCGGGGGTCAGTCAGCGGGGGTTGATACGCAGTATTTT. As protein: CASTGGQSAGVDTQYF.

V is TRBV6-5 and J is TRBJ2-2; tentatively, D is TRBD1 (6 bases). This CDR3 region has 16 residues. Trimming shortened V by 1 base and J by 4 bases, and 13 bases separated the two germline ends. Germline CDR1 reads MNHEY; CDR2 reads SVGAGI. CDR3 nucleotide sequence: TGTGCCAGCAGTTACTTCAGGGGATCAGGCACCGGGGAGCTGTTTTTT. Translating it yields CASSYFRGSGTGELFF.

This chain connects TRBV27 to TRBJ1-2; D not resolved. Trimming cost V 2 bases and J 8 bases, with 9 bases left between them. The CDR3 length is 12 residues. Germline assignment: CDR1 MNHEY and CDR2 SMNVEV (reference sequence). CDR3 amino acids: CASSLNGEGYTF. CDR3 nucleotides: TGTGCCAGCAGTTTAAATGGGGAAGGCTACACCTTC.

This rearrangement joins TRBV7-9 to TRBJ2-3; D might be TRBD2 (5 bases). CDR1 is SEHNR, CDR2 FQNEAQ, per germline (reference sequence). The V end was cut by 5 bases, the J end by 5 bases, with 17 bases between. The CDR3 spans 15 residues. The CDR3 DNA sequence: TGTGCCAGCAGCGGCGAGACGGAAGAGGGAGATACGCAGTATTTT. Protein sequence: CASSGETEEGDTQYF.

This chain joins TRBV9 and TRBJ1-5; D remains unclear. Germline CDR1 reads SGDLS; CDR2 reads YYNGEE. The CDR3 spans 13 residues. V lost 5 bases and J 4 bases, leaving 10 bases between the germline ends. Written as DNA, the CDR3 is TGTGCCAGCAGTTTGGATTCGAATCAGCCCCAGCATTTT. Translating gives CASSLDSNQPQHF.

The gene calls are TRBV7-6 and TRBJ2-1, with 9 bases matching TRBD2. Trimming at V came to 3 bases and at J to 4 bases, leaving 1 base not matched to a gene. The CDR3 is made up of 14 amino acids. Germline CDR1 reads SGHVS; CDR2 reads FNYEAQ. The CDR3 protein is CASSLRGGYNEQFF. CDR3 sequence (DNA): TGTGCCAGCAGCTTGCGGGGGGGATACAATGAGCAGTTCTTC. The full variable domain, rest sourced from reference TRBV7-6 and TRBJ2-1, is GAGVSQSPRYKVTKRGQDVALRCDPISGHVSLYWYRQALGQGPEFLTYFNYEAQQDKSGLPNDRFSAERPEGSISTLTIQRTEQRDSAMYRCASSLRGGYNEQFFGPGTRLTVL.

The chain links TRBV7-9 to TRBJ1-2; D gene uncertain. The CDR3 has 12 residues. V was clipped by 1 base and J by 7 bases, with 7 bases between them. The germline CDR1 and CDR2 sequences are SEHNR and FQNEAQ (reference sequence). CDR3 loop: CASSLVTRGYTF. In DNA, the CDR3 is TGTGCCAGCAGCTTAGTTACGCGTGGCTACACCTTC.

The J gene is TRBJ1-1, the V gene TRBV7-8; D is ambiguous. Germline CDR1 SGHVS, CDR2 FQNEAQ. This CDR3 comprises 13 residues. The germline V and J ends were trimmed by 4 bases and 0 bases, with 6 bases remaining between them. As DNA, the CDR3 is TGTGCCAGCAGCTCAAAGGTGAACACTGAAGCTTTCTTT. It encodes CASSSKVNTEAFF.

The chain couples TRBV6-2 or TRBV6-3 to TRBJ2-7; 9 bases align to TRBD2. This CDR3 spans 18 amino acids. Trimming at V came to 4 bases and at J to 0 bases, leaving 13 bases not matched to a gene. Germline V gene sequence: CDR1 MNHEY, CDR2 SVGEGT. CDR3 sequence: CASSSALAGLFFSYEQYF. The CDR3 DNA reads TGTGCCAGCAGTTCCGCGCTAGCGGGACTCTTTTTCTCCTACGAGCAGTACTTC.

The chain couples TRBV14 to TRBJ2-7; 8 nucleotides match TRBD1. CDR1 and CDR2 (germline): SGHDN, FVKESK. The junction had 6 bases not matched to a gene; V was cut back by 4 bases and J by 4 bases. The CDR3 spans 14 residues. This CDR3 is CASSLQGAGYEQYF. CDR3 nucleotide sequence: TGTGCCAGCAGCCTGCAGGGGGCAGGGTACGAGCAGTACTTC.

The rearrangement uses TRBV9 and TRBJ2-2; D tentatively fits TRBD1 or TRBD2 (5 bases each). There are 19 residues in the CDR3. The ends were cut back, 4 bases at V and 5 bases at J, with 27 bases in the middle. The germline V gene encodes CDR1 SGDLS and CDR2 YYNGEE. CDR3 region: CASSSRTGTPGRSTGELFF. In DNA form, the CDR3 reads TGTGCCAGCAGCTCCAGAACCGGGACCCCGGGGCGGTCTACCGGGGAGCTGTTTTTT. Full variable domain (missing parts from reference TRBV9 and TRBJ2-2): DSGVTQTPKHLITATGQRVTLRCSPRSGDLSVYWYQQSLDQGLQFLIQYYNGEERAKGNILERFSAQQFPDLHSELNLSSLELGDSALYFCASSSRTGTPGRSTGELFFGEGSRLTVL.

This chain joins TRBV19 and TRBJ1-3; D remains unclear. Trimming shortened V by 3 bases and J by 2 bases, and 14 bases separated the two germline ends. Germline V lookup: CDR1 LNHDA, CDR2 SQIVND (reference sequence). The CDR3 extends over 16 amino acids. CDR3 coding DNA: TGTGCCAGTAGTATCCGTGCATCCTCCCCTGGAAACACCATATATTTT. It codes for CASSIRASSPGNTIYF. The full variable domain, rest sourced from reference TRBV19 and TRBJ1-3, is DGGITQSPKYLFRKEGQNVTLSCEQNLNHDAMYWYRQDPGQGLRLIYYSQIVNDFQKGDIAEGYSVSREKKESFPLTVTSAQKNPTAFYLCASSIRASSPGNTIYFGEGSWLTVV.

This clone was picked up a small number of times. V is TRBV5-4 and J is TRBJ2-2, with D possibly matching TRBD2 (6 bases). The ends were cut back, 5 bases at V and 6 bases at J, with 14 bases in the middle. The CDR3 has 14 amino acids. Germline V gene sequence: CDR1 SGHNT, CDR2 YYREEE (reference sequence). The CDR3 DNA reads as TGTGCCAGCAGGCGGTGGGGGGTTCCCGGGGAGCTGTTTTTT. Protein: CASRRWGVPGELFF.

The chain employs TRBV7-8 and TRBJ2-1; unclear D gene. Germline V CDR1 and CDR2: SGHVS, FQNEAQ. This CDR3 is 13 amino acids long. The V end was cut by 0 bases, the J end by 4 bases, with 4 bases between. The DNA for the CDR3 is TGTGCCAGCAGCTTAGCGCAGTACAATGAGCAGTTCTTC. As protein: CASSLAQYNEQFF.

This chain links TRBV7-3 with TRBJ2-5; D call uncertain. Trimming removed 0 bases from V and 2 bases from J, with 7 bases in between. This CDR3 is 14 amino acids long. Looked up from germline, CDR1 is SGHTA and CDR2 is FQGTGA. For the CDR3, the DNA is TGTGCCAGCAGCTTAACGGGCGGTCAAGAGACCCAGTACTTC. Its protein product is CASSLTGGQETQYF.

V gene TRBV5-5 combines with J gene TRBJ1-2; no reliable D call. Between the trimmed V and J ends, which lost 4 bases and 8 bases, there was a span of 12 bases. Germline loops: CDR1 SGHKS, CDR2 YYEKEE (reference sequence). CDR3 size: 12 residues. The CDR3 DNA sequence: TGTGCCAGCAGCCCACGGGGTACCGGCTACACCTTC. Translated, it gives CASSPRGTGYTF.

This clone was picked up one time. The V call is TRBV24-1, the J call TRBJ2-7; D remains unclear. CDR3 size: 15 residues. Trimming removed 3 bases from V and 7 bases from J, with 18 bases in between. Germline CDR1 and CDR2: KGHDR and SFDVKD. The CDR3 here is CATSDTRTSLWEQYF. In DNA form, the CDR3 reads TGTGCCACCAGTGATACCAGGACGTCTCTTTGGGAGCAGTACTTC.

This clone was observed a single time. The CDR3 protein is CAWSTIQGFNQPQHF. CDR3 DNA sequence: TGTGCCTGGAGCACAATACAGGGGTTTAATCAGCCCCAGCATTTT. This sequence joins TRBV30 and TRBJ1-5; 7 nucleotides line up with TRBD1. Per the germline V gene, CDR1 is GTSNPN and CDR2 is SVGIG (reference sequence). J gave up 4 bases and V 3 bases, and 9 bases lay outside the gene matches. The CDR3 runs 15 residues.

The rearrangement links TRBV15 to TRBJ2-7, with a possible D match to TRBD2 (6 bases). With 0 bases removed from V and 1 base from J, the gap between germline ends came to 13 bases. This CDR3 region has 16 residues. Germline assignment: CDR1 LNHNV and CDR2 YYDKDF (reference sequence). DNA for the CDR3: TGTGCCACCAGCAGAGATCGGGGGATTTCATCCTACGAGCAGTACTTC. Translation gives CATSRDRGISSYEQYF.

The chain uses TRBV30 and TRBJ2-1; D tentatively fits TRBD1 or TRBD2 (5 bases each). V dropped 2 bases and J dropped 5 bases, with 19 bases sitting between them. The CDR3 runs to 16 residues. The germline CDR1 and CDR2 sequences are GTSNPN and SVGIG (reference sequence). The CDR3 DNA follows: TGTGCCTGGAGTACCCCCGGGGCAAGGAGGCACAATGAGCAGTTCTTC. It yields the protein CAWSTPGARRHNEQFF.

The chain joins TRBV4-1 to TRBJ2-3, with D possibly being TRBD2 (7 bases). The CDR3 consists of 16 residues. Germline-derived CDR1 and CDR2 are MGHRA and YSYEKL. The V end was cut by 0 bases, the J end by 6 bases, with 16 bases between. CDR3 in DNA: TGCGCCAGCAGCCAAGATAGGAGGGGGGGTGTGGATACGCAGTATTTT. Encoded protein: CASSQDRRGGVDTQYF.

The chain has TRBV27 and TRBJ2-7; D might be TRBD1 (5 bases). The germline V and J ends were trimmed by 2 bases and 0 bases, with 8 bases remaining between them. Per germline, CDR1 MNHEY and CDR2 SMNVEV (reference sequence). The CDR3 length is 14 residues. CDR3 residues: CASSLGTGSYEQYF. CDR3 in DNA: TGTGCCAGCAGTTTAGGAACAGGCTCCTACGAGCAGTACTTC.

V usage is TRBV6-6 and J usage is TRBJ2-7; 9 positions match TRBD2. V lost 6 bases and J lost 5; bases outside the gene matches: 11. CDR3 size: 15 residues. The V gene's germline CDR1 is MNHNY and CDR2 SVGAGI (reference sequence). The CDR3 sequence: CASRPRGGGGNEQYF. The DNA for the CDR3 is TGTGCCAGCAGACCTCGTGGCGGGGGGGGAAACGAGCAGTACTTC.

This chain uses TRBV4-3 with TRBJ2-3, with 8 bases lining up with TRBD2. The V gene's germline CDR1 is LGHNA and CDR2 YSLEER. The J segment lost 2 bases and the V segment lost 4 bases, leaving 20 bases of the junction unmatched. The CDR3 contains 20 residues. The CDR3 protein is CASSPKISNRISGDTDTQYF. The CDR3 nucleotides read TGCGCCAGCAGCCCCAAGATCTCCAATCGGATTAGCGGGGACACAGATACGCAGTATTTT.